Presented here are 27 T cell receptor beta chains from one specimen sequenced in a study of shared clonotypes between healthy human individuals. Using immunoSEQ multiplex PCR, the repertoire was profiled, and TCRdb retains in-frame clones only, with some absent. The table has approximately 2.1 million clones, more than 85% seen once; the top ten hold roughly 0.36%. The source material was naive CD4+ T cells from PBMCs. Subset: CD45RA+ positively selected. These receptor sequences come from a man between 18 and 35 years old in good health. Some clones in this sample may be carry-over from other donors' samples.

CDR3 in amino acids: CVRSLASTDSNEQFF. The CDR3 nucleotides are TGTGTCAGAAGCTTAGCATCTACGGACTCCAATGAGCAGTTCTTC. The chain carries TRBV7-5 and TRBJ2-1; TRBD2 is taken as the D call from the table, unchecked against the DNA. TRBV7-5 is designated a pseudogene. CDR3 length equals 15 residues.

Points on this clone: In the same sample, other DNA sequences code for this CDR3. The chain carries TRBV7-9 and TRBJ2-1; possibly TRBD2 for D (5 bases). CDR1 SEHNR and CDR2 FQNEAQ come from the germline V gene (reference sequence). This CDR3 has 13 amino acids. Trimming removed 1 base from V and 6 bases from J, with 7 bases in between. In nucleotides, the CDR3 is TGTGCCAGCAGCTTAGGTGCGGGCAATGAGCAGTTCTTC. It codes for CASSLGAGNEQFF.

This rearrangement joins TRBV5-1 to TRBJ2-7, with 7 positions matching TRBD2. V lost 4 bases, J lost 6 bases, and 13 bases stayed unmatched. The length of the CDR3 is 15 residues. CDR1 and CDR2 (germline): SGHRS, YFSETQ. CDR3 protein: CASSLPLAEASEQYF. The CDR3 coding sequence is TGCGCCAGCAGCCTCCCTCTAGCGGAGGCCTCCGAGCAGTACTTC.

The chain recombines TRBV10-3 with TRBJ2-1; tentative D call: TRBD2 (6 bases). CDR1 is ENHRY and CDR2 is SYGVKD in the germline V gene. The germline V and J ends were trimmed by 6 bases and 9 bases, with 24 bases remaining between them. The CDR3 spans 16 residues. The CDR3 sequence: CAISGGGAITQGEQFF. As DNA, the CDR3 is TGTGCCATCAGCGGTGGAGGGGCGATCACACAAGGTGAGCAGTTCTTC.

This rearrangement joins TRBV6-5 to TRBJ1-2; TRBD1 matches at 10 bases. The CDR3 contains 15 residues. Germline CDR1 is MNHEY and CDR2 is SVGAGI. V was clipped by 5 bases and J by 6 bases; unmatched bases: 9. The CDR3 spells CASSPPSGTGDGYTF. The DNA for the CDR3 is TGTGCCAGCAGTCCACCTTCCGGGACAGGGGATGGCTACACCTTC.

The chain is built from TRBV4-1 and TRBJ2-3; D is uncertain. Germline V gene lookup returns CDR1 MGHRA and CDR2 YSYEKL. CDR3 length: 17 residues. V shed 1 base and J shed 3 bases, with 17 bases lying between them. The CDR3 protein is CASSQGGAATITDTQYF. The CDR3 DNA reads TGCGCCAGCAGCCAAGGCGGAGCAGCAACAATTACAGATACGCAGTATTTT.

The V call is TRBV7-2, the J call TRBJ2-1; weak D call: TRBD1 (5 bases). This CDR3 contains 17 residues. Germline values: CDR1 SGHTA, CDR2 FQGNSA. With 6 bases removed from V and 4 bases from J, the gap between germline ends came to 22 bases. This CDR3 is CASSLRRVGLRYNEQFF. DNA for the CDR3: TGTGCCAGCAGTCTTCGCAGGGTCGGCCTCCGGTACAATGAGCAGTTCTTC.

The chain employs TRBV10-3 and TRBJ2-7, with D possibly TRBD1 on 5 matching bases. V was shortened by 0 bases and J by 9 bases, with 24 bases between the two germline ends. The CDR3 totals 17 residues. CDR1 is ENHRY and CDR2 is SYGVKD in the germline V gene. The CDR3 protein is CAISESTTPGSTTGQYF. CDR3 in DNA: TGTGCCATCAGTGAGTCGACGACCCCCGGCAGTACTACAGGGCAGTACTTC.

The gene calls are TRBV9 and TRBJ2-2; D remains unclear. The CDR3 extends over 13 amino acids. Germline lookup yields CDR1 SGDLS and CDR2 YYNGEE. The germline V and J ends were trimmed by 2 bases and 6 bases, with 8 bases remaining between them. The CDR3 loop is CASSVTDAGELFF. CDR3 coding DNA: TGTGCCAGCAGCGTGACGGACGCCGGGGAGCTGTTTTTT.

This clone was seen only once. The chain employs TRBV28 and TRBJ2-1; 8 bases match TRBD2. From germline, CDR1 is MDHEN and CDR2 SYDVKM. V dropped 6 bases and J dropped 5; count of bases not matched to a gene: 6. The CDR3 extends over 14 amino acids. The CDR3 loop is CASSLAGGDNEQFF. The DNA of the CDR3 is TGTGCCAGCAGCCTAGCGGGCGGCGACAATGAGCAGTTCTTC.

This rearrangement joins TRBV12-5 to TRBJ2-5; D gene uncertain. Germline CDR1 and CDR2: LGHNT and FRNRAP. The CDR3 runs to 12 residues. Trimming left V 5 bases short and J 5 bases short, with 9 bases between. CDR3 nucleotide sequence: TGTGCTAGTGGTCGAACGGAGGAGACCCAGTACTTC. Encoded protein: CASGRTEETQYF.

The chain uses TRBV6-5 and TRBJ1-2; perhaps TRBD1 as D (5 bases). V lost 3 bases, J lost 4 bases, and 12 bases lay in between. CDR1 is MNHEY, CDR2 SVGAGI, per germline. The CDR3 has 14 residues. Here the CDR3 DNA reads TGTGCCAGCAGTTATTCTCTTGGGGCCTATGGCTACACCTTC. Its protein is CASSYSLGAYGYTF.

The rearrangement links TRBV5-1 to TRBJ2-3; 13 bases line up with TRBD2. The CDR3 totals 17 residues. CDR1 is SGHRS, CDR2 YFSETQ, per germline. V dropped 4 bases and J dropped 5; count of bases not matched to a gene: 10. CDR3 in amino acids: CASSVGLAGVEVDTQYF. CDR3 DNA sequence: TGCGCCAGCAGCGTAGGACTAGCGGGAGTCGAAGTAGATACGCAGTATTTT.

The chain links TRBV7-3 to TRBJ1-1; D may be TRBD1 (5 bases). Germline V CDR1 and CDR2: SGHTA, FQGTGA. The V gene lost 8 bases and the J gene lost 0 bases, with 13 bases spanning the gap. The CDR3 length is 14 residues. CDR3 sequence: CASGFGGVNTEAFF. The CDR3 DNA reads TGTGCCAGCGGTTTTGGGGGGGTGAACACTGAAGCTTTCTTT.

The chain combines TRBV7-6 with TRBJ2-3; D not certain. This CDR3 is built from 14 residues. V lost 2 bases and J 7 bases, leaving 13 bases between the germline ends. Germline V gene lookup returns CDR1 SGHVS and CDR2 FNYEAQ. CDR3 coding DNA: TGTGCCAGCAGCTTACAAGTTGATCCGAATACGCAGTATTTT. Amino acids: CASSLQVDPNTQYF.

This chain links TRBV6-1 with TRBJ1-4; no definite D call. The CDR3 runs 15 residues. V was shortened by 3 bases and J by 0 bases, with 8 bases between the two germline ends. Germline CDR1 is MNHNS and CDR2 is SASEGT. The DNA of the CDR3 is TGTGCCAGCAGTGACAGGAAGGCAACTAATGAAAAACTGTTTTTT. It translates to CASSDRKATNEKLFF.

V is TRBV4-1 and J is TRBJ2-1; tentatively, D is TRBD2 (6 bases). There are 15 residues in the CDR3. Germline V gene sequence: CDR1 MGHRA, CDR2 YSYEKL. Trimming took off 1 base at V and 10 bases at J, with 17 bases between the two ends. The CDR3 spells CASSQVHWAGREQFF. DNA for the CDR3: TGCGCCAGCAGCCAAGTACATTGGGCGGGACGGGAGCAGTTCTTC.

This clone turned up a few times. The chain couples TRBV9 to TRBJ2-1; D uncertain. This CDR3 is built from 15 residues. Trimming stripped 0 bases from V and 3 bases from J, with 10 bases between. Germline V gene data show CDR1 as SGDLS and CDR2 as YYNGEE. CDR3 DNA sequence: TGTGCCAGCAGCGTAGACGCAGGATTCTACAATGAGCAGTTCTTC. This sequence encodes CASSVDAGFYNEQFF.

This chain joins TRBV7-3 and TRBJ2-1, with 7 bases identical to TRBD2. This CDR3 has 14 amino acids. CDR1 and CDR2 (germline): SGHTA, FQGTGA. Trimming removed 5 bases from V and 11 bases from J; junction bases left unmatched: 12. CDR3 residues: CASSLSGSPSQQFF. The DNA of the CDR3 is TGTGCCAGCAGCCTTAGCGGGTCCCCAAGCCAGCAGTTCTTC.

The chain uses TRBV7-7 and TRBJ2-1, with a weak D call TRBD1 (5 bases). Germline CDR1 and CDR2: SSHAT and FNYEAQ (reference sequence). V was pared by 5 bases and J by 4 bases, with 9 bases between. This CDR3 region has 13 residues. The CDR3 region has the DNA TGTGCCAGCAGCCTCCGACAGTACAATGAGCAGTTCTTC. Protein sequence: CASSLRQYNEQFF.

The chain couples TRBV15 to TRBJ1-1; no clear D gene. Trimming cost V 3 bases and J 4 bases, with 3 bases left between them. Germline CDR1 reads LNHNV; CDR2 reads YYDKDF (reference sequence). The CDR3 totals 11 residues. CDR3 in amino acids: CATSRVTEAFF. CDR3 nucleotides: TGTGCCACCAGCAGGGTCACTGAAGCTTTCTTT. The full variable domain, rest sourced from reference TRBV15 and TRBJ1-1, is DAMVIQNPRYQVTQFGKPVTLSCSQTLNHNVMYWYQQKSSQAPKLLFHYYDKDFNNEADTPDNFQSRRPNTSFCFLDIRSPGLGDTAMYLCATSRVTEAFFGQGTRLTVV.

This clone is a singleton in its sample. The chain is built from TRBV5-4 and TRBJ2-3; D perhaps matches TRBD2 (6 bases). Trimming shortened V by 5 bases and J by 0 bases, and 16 bases separated the two germline ends. CDR3 length equals 16 residues. Germline-derived CDR1 and CDR2 are SGHNT and YYREEE (reference sequence). CDR3 coding DNA: TGTGCCAGCAGACCCCGGGGCGGGATTAGCACAGATACGCAGTATTTT. Residues: CASRPRGGISTDTQYF.

This chain connects TRBV5-1 to TRBJ2-3; 8 bases fit TRBD1. The V and J ends lost 4 bases and 6 bases, in that order; junction bases with no gene match: 7. This CDR3 is 14 amino acids long. Germline CDR1 is SGHRS and CDR2 is YFSETQ. As DNA, the CDR3 is TGCGCCAGCAGCCCCAGGGACAGGCTGGATACGCAGTATTTT. It translates to CASSPRDRLDTQYF.

This rearrangement joins TRBV28 to TRBJ2-3; 12 bases align to TRBD2. V lost 2 bases and J lost 2; bases outside the gene matches: 11. The length of the CDR3 is 19 residues. CDR1 and CDR2 from the germline V gene are MDHEN and SYDVKM. The CDR3 spells CASSLPSTSGGEFTDTQYF. DNA for the CDR3: TGTGCCAGCAGTTTACCCTCGACTAGCGGGGGAGAATTCACAGATACGCAGTATTTT.

The CDR3 spells CASSNDGNTEAFF. CDR3 sequence (DNA): TGCGCCAGCAGCAACGACGGGAACACTGAAGCTTTCTTT. V gene TRBV5-1 combines with J gene TRBJ1-1; D is unresolved. The CDR3 is 13 amino acids. In germline, CDR1 is SGHRS, CDR2 YFSETQ. The V end was cut by 4 bases, the J end by 1 base, with 8 bases between.

This clone was counted a few times. V usage is TRBV28 and J usage is TRBJ1-5; TRBD1 agrees at 9 bases. The germline gives CDR1 MDHEN, CDR2 SYDVKM. This CDR3 has 15 residues. The trim removed 8 bases at V and 4 bases at J, leaving 9 bases unmatched. CDR3 residues: CASATRTGVNQPQHF. The CDR3 DNA follows: TGTGCCAGCGCTACTCGGACAGGGGTTAATCAGCCCCAGCATTTT.

This clone has just a few counts. The chain combines TRBV18 with TRBJ2-4; no clear D. Germline V gene data show CDR1 as KGHSH and CDR2 as LQKENI. The CDR3 consists of 14 residues. V dropped 2 bases and J dropped 0 bases, with 5 bases sitting between them. The DNA for the CDR3 is TGTGCCAGCTCACCAGAGATAGCCAAAAACATTCAGTACTTC. As protein: CASSPEIAKNIQYF.